This is a list of T cell receptor beta chains from one sample in a study of T-cell reconstitution after alpha-beta-depleted transplantation in children. TCRdb reprocessed the PCR reads with MiXCR, giving one entry per CDR3 protein. The data contain 450,000 to 550,000 distinct CDR3 sequences, about 10% of them seen just once; the ten biggest clones take up 12% to 15%. The sequencing here drew on PBMCs, mostly from graft donor cells, taken 180 days after TCRalphabeta/CD19-depleted stem cell transplant. The receptor set was obtained from a female patient between 2 and 15 years old who had a stem cell transplant for aplastic anemia, so the T cells may come from the graft donor. Each CDR3 is given with its conserved first and last residue. The D gene is left open where the match is weak. Expanded clones are given a class, and other clones once, few, many or no size at all.

v_call	j_call	d_call	clone_size	cdr3_nt	cdr3_aa
TRBV5-1	TRBJ2-5	NA	many	TGCGCCAGCAGCTCAGCCCCGGGACATACTCAAGAGACCCAGTACTTC	CASSSAPGHTQETQYF
TRBV5-1	TRBJ2-3	TRBD2	NA	TGCGCCAGCAGCTTGAGTCTAGCGGGAGGGCCAGATACGCAGTATTTT	CASSLSLAGGPDTQYF
TRBV5-1	TRBJ1-1	TRBD1	NA	TGCGCCAGCATGGTGACAGGGGCCGGCACTGAAGCTTTCTTT	CASMVTGAGTEAFF
TRBV6-1	TRBJ2-7	TRBD2	NA	TGTGCCAGCAGCTTCTTTAGCGGGAACCTCGACGAGCAGTACTTC	CASSFFSGNLDEQYF
TRBV4-3	TRBJ2-7	NA	NA	TGCGCCAGCAGCCAAGATCGGGGCAGGGGCTCCTACGAGCAGTACTTC	CASSQDRGRGSYEQYF
TRBV12-3/TRBV12-4	TRBJ2-1	TRBD1	NA	TGTGCCAGCAGACAAACAGGGGGAGGATTGTACAATGAGCAGTTCTTC	CASRQTGGGLYNEQFF
TRBV10-2	TRBJ2-3	NA	few	TGCGCCAGCAGTGAGTCGTTAGTTACAGATACGCAGTATTTT	CASSESLVTDTQYF
TRBV28	TRBJ2-7	TRBD1	NA	TGTGCCAGCAGTTTAGAAAGAGTAGGGACAGGGATCACCTACGAGCAGTACTTC	CASSLERVGTGITYEQYF
TRBV11-2	TRBJ2-3	TRBD1	few	TGTGCCAGCAGCTTAAGGCCACTTCGCCGGGACAGGGCCGCAGATACGCAGTATTTT	CASSLRPLRRDRAADTQYF
TRBV20-1	TRBJ1-2	NA	NA	TGCAGTGCTTCCTTAATACAGCGAAACTATGGCTACACCTTC	CSASLIQRNYGYTF
TRBV20-1	TRBJ1-3	NA	few	TGCAGTGCTAGTCTGTCGCGCGTCTCTGGAAACACCATATATTTT	CSASLSRVSGNTIYF
TRBV7-2	TRBJ2-7	NA	few	TGTGCCAGCAGCTCGTGGCAAGGGGACACCTACGAGCAGTACTTC	CASSSWQGDTYEQYF
TRBV4-3	TRBJ1-1	TRBD1	many	TGCGCCAGCAGCCAAGATTTCAGGGGGTCGTCGAACACTGAAGCTTTCTTT	CASSQDFRGSSNTEAFF
TRBV20-1	TRBJ1-5	NA	few	TGCAGTGCTAGAGGTGACAGGAATCAGCCCCAGCATTTT	CSARGDRNQPQHF
TRBV5-6	TRBJ2-7	TRBD2	NA	TGTGCCAGCAGCCGAAGCGGGAAGTCTTACGAGCAGTACTTC	CASSRSGKSYEQYF
TRBV7-3	TRBJ2-2	NA	NA	TGTGCCAGCAGCCCTTCGCGATGGGGCGGGGACACCGGGGAGCTGTTTTTT	CASSPSRWGGDTGELFF
TRBV18	TRBJ2-5	NA	many	TGTGCCAGCTCACCACTTTCGGAGACCCAGTACTTC	CASSPLSETQYF
TRBV28	TRBJ2-3	NA	many	TGTGCCAGCCGGTGGGGGGGGCGCGCAGATACGCAGTATTTT	CASRWGGRADTQYF
TRBV7-2	TRBJ1-2	NA	NA	TGTGCCAGCAGTTCCTCCGTAATTGGCTACACCTTC	CASSSSVIGYTF
TRBV15	TRBJ2-3	NA	few	TGTGCCACGTCCCGGGTTCTAGGCACAGATACGCAGTATTTT	CATSRVLGTDTQYF
TRBV15	TRBJ2-4	TRBD2	NA	TGTGCCACCAGCACCGCCATTAGCGGGGTAGCCAAAAACATTCAGTACTTC	CATSTAISGVAKNIQYF
TRBV4-3	TRBJ1-5	NA	many	TGCGCCAGCAGCCACATTGTCCAGGGTTGTCAGCCCCAGCATTTT	CASSHIVQGCQPQHF
TRBV12-3/TRBV12-4	TRBJ1-1	NA	few	TGTGCCAGCAGTCCTACCTCAGGACTCCAAACGGGGGCTTTCTTT	CASSPTSGLQTGAFF
TRBV28	TRBJ2-1	NA	NA	TGTGCCAGCAGTAAACATAGCTCCTACAATGAGCAGTTCTTC	CASSKHSSYNEQFF
TRBV12-3/TRBV12-4	TRBJ1-1	NA	NA	TGTGCCAGCAGTTCATCAGACAGGAACACTGAAGCTTTCTTT	CASSSSDRNTEAFF
TRBV20-1	TRBJ2-6	NA	few	TGCAGTGCTAGCGGCGCCTACTCTGGGGCCAACGTCCTGACTTTC	CSASGAYSGANVLTF
TRBV20-1	TRBJ1-1	NA	NA	TGCAGTGCTAGTCTTACAGGGTCTTTCTCTGAAGCTTTCTTT	CSASLTGSFSEAFF
TRBV11-2	TRBJ2-5	NA	NA	TGTGCCAGCAGCTCCCTTGGGGGACAAACTATTTTCCAAGAGACCCAGTACTTC	CASSSLGGQTIFQETQYF
TRBV5-1	TRBJ2-1	NA	many	TGCGCCAGCAGCTTCGGTGGGATATACAATGAGCAGTTCTTC	CASSFGGIYNEQFF
TRBV29-1	TRBJ1-1	NA	NA	TGCAGCGTTGAGAACGGGAACACTGAAGCTTTCTTT	CSVENGNTEAFF
TRBV20-1	TRBJ2-1	NA	NA	TGCAGTGCTGGTAGAGACGGAAGCTCCTACAATGAGCAGTTCTTC	CSAGRDGSSYNEQFF
TRBV29-1	TRBJ2-1	TRBD2	NA	TGCAGCGTTGAACGGGAGGGCCCTGAGCAGTTCTTC	CSVEREGPEQFF
TRBV7-9	TRBJ2-4	NA	few	TGTGCCAGCAGCCCAGGGTGGGCCAAAAACATTCAGTACTTC	CASSPGWAKNIQYF
TRBV7-2	TRBJ2-3	NA	NA	TGTGCCAGCAGCAAGGCCCTGACAGGGAGGAACACAGATACGCAGTATTTT	CASSKALTGRNTDTQYF
TRBV20-1	TRBJ2-2	NA	NA	TGCAGTGCCCATTCCCATGAGCGGAACACCGGGGAGCTGTTTTTT	CSAHSHERNTGELFF
TRBV12-3/TRBV12-4	TRBJ2-1	NA	NA	TGTGCCAGCAGTTTACGACTATCCTACAATGAGCAGTTCTTC	CASSLRLSYNEQFF
TRBV7-3	TRBJ2-1	NA	few	TGTGCCAGTAACCTCTCTTTCGGTCGGGAGTACAATGAGCAGTTCTTC	CASNLSFGREYNEQFF
TRBV9	TRBJ1-1	NA	many	TGTGCCAGCAGCTCCCGAGGGGACGCTGAAGCTTTCTTT	CASSSRGDAEAFF
TRBV6-2/TRBV6-3	TRBJ1-2	NA	NA	TGTGCCAGCAGTTACTACGTCAGCAACTATGGCTACACCTTC	CASSYYVSNYGYTF
TRBV29-1	TRBJ1-1	TRBD1	NA	TGCAGCGTCGGACAGGTGATCAGCACTGAAGCTTTCTTT	CSVGQVISTEAFF
TRBV29-1	TRBJ2-3	TRBD2	NA	TGCAGCGTTGTACTAGCGGGAAAGACAGATACGCAGTATTTT	CSVVLAGKTDTQYF
TRBV5-1	TRBJ2-7	NA	NA	TGCGCCAGCAGCTTGGGGACGAGTCCGGGGATTGACCAGCAGTACTTC	CASSLGTSPGIDQQYF
TRBV19	TRBJ2-7	NA	few	TGTGCCAGTAGCCCCGTGGCGAGCTACGAGCAGTACTTC	CASSPVASYEQYF
TRBV7-9	TRBJ2-2	NA	few	TGTGCCAGCAGCTGGGTGGCCGGGGAGCTGTTTTTT	CASSWVAGELFF
TRBV12-3/TRBV12-4	TRBJ2-3	TRBD2	NA	TGTGCCAGCAGTAAAACTAGCGGGAGGGCAGATACGCAGTATTTT	CASSKTSGRADTQYF
TRBV20-1	TRBJ2-6	TRBD1	NA	TGCAGTGCTAGACCCGACAGGGGGTGGGGTGGGGCCAACGTCCTGACTTTC	CSARPDRGWGGANVLTF
TRBV21-1	TRBJ1-5	NA	NA	TGTGCCAGCACCAGCATCCGCGCCGACAGGACCAGCAATCAGCCCCAGCATTTT	CASTSIRADRTSNQPQHF
TRBV7-2	TRBJ1-4	NA	NA	TGTGCCAGCAGTAGACATGCAACTAATGAAAAACTGTTTTTT	CASSRHATNEKLFF
TRBV29-1	TRBJ1-2	NA	many	TGCAGCGTTGGTCAGGCGGGCGGGGGAATCTATGGCTACACCTTC	CSVGQAGGGIYGYTF
TRBV28	TRBJ1-6	NA	NA	TGTGCCAGCAGTTTAAGTTCACCCCTCCACTTT	CASSLSSPLHF